The 8 T cell receptor beta chains in this list originate from one sample, sequenced in a study of blood T cell repertoires in COVID-19. TCRdb's table, derived via immunoSEQ multiplex PCR, lists solely in-frame clones and lacks some. The sample includes approximately 100,000 clones, more than 80% of them seen just once. The sample consisted of peripheral blood. These receptor sequences come from a woman of 80 years or more with acute or convalescent COVID-19.

This chain links TRBV5-1 with TRBJ2-1; D may be TRBD2 (5 bases). Germline CDR1 is SGHRS and CDR2 is YFSETQ. This CDR3 is built from 12 residues. V lost 4 bases to trimming and J lost 8 bases, with 10 bases between them. The CDR3 DNA reads as TGCGCCAGCAGCGGCACTAGTTATGAGCAGTTCTTC. This translates into CASSGTSYEQFF. Using reference TRBV5-1 and TRBJ2-1 for the parts outside the CDR3, the full variable domain is KAGVTQTPRYLIKTRGQQVTLSCSPISGHRSVSWYQQTPGQGLQFLFEYFSETQRNKGNFPGRFSGRQFSNSRSEMNVSTLELGDSALYLCASSGTSYEQFFGPGTRLTVL.

The chain has TRBV10-1 and TRBJ2-3; D might be TRBD2 (6 bases). This CDR3 is 15 amino acids long. Trimming shortened V by 3 bases and J by 0 bases, and 10 bases separated the two germline ends. Germline CDR1 is WNHNN and CDR2 is SYGVQD (reference sequence). Here the CDR3 DNA reads TGCGCCAGCAGTGATAGCGCGGGGAGCACAGATACGCAGTATTTT. Translating it yields CASSDSAGSTDTQYF.

V usage is TRBV12-5 and J usage is TRBJ2-2; 9 bases match TRBD2. The V gene's germline CDR1 is LGHNT and CDR2 FRNRAP. The ends lost 3 bases at V and 6 bases at J; junction bases unmatched: 11. This CDR3 has 17 residues. The CDR3 region has the DNA TGTGCTAGTGGTTTTCTCCCCAGCGGGGGGTGGTCCGGGGAGCTGTTTTTT. It yields the protein CASGFLPSGGWSGELFF.

This clone was picked up a small number of times. The chain joins TRBV11-3 to TRBJ2-3; D may be TRBD1 (6 bases). Trimming stripped 1 base from V and 5 bases from J, with 7 bases between. The CDR3 extends over 13 amino acids. Germline V gene lookup returns CDR1 SGHNT and CDR2 YENEEA. DNA for the CDR3: TGTGCCAGCAGCTTAGTAGGGGGAGATACGCAGTATTTT. Residues: CASSLVGGDTQYF.

This clone was detected only once. The chain uses TRBV2 and TRBJ2-3, with 8 bases identical to TRBD1. V was pared by 9 bases and J by 4 bases, with 6 bases of the junction left unmatched. The CDR3 covers 13 residues. Per germline, CDR1 SNHLY and CDR2 FYNNEI. CDR3 sequence: CASSDREADTQYF. As DNA, the CDR3 is TGTGCCAGTTCGGACAGGGAGGCAGATACGCAGTATTTT.

This rearrangement joins TRBV30 to TRBJ2-6, with D perhaps TRBD2 (5 bases). V was cut by 4 bases and J by 0 bases, with 10 bases left in between. The CDR3 extends over 15 amino acids. CDR1 is GTSNPN, CDR2 SVGIG, per germline (reference sequence). CDR3 coding DNA: TGTGCCTGGATGGACTCGCACTCTGGGGCCAACGTCCTGACTTTC. Translated: CAWMDSHSGANVLTF.

The rearrangement links TRBV6-5 to TRBJ1-5; D gene ambiguous. CDR3 size: 13 residues. CDR1 MNHEY and CDR2 SVGAGI come from the germline V gene. The ends were cut back, 6 bases at V and 6 bases at J, with 12 bases in the middle. The CDR3 DNA is TGTGCCAGCAGGTCCGGGATTAGTCAGCCCCAGCATTTT. Residues: CASRSGISQPQHF.

This chain uses TRBV10-3 with TRBJ1-3, with D maybe TRBD1 (6 bases). Germline assignment: CDR1 ENHRY and CDR2 SYGVKD. This CDR3 spans 14 amino acids. V dropped 6 bases and J dropped 2 bases, with 11 bases sitting between them. CDR3 loop: CAISAGQPGNTIYF. CDR3 nucleotides: TGTGCCATCAGCGCCGGACAGCCTGGAAACACCATATATTTT.